The 17 T cell receptor beta chains below were found in one sample sequenced in a study of cytomegalovirus exposure and HLA in healthy donors. Primers for the PCR totalled 60 Vbeta and 13 Jbeta. Using immunoSEQ multiplex PCR, the repertoire was profiled, and TCRdb retains in-frame clones only, with some absent. The repertoire includes over 150,000 clones, 75% to 85% of them detected once, and roughly 4.4% sits in the top ten. Sequencing was done on a sample of PBMCs. The receptor source for this set is a young man in good health and CMV-seronegative.

A word on this clone: This specimen includes other DNA sequences encoding the same CDR3. CDR3 in DNA: TGCAGCGGGGCGGGAGGGCCTGGTGAGCAGTTCTTC. Translation: CSGAGGPGEQFF. The V and J genes are TRBV29-1 and TRBJ2-1; TRBD2 matches at 9 bases. The CDR3 runs to 12 residues. Losses at the gene ends were 7 bases for V and 9 bases for J; bases not matched to a gene: 7. Germline loops: CDR1 SQVTM, CDR2 ANQGSEA.

The V and J genes are TRBV5-6 and TRBJ2-1; 7 bases match TRBD2. The trim removed 0 bases at V and 7 bases at J, leaving 13 bases unmatched. The length of the CDR3 is 17 residues. Germline CDR1 and CDR2: SGHDT and YYEEEE. The CDR3 sequence is CASSLAGGNGLRNEQFF. The CDR3 DNA is TGTGCCAGCAGCTTGGCGGGAGGTAACGGATTAAGAAATGAGCAGTTCTTC.

The chain's CDR3 is CASSDFPKKNSYEQYF. In nucleotides, the CDR3 is TGTGCCAGCAGTGATTTCCCTAAGAAGAATTCCTACGAGCAGTACTTC. This chain connects TRBV2 to TRBJ2-7; no firm D call. Germline V gene lookup returns CDR1 SNHLY and CDR2 FYNNEI. V lost 3 bases and J lost 1, with 16 bases in between. The length of the CDR3 is 16 residues.

This clone was detected only a few times. The V and J genes are TRBV9 and TRBJ1-1; no firm D call. Germline V gene lookup returns CDR1 SGDLS and CDR2 YYNGEE. The V end lost 6 bases, the J end lost 2 bases, and 11 bases lay between the germline ends. The CDR3 sequence is 13 residues long. DNA for the CDR3: TGTGCCAGCAACACTGGGCCTAACACTGAAGCTTTCTTT. This gives the protein CASNTGPNTEAFF.

The chain couples TRBV6-4 to TRBJ2-1, with D possibly matching TRBD2 (5 bases). V was trimmed by 10 bases and J by 0 bases, leaving 13 bases between them. Germline V gene sequence: CDR1 MRHNA, CDR2 SNTAGT. The CDR3 totals 14 residues. The CDR3 DNA reads as TGTGCCATCCTAGCTTCCCGCTCCTACAATGAGCAGTTCTTC. This translates into CAILASRSYNEQFF.

The rearrangement uses TRBV6-6 and TRBJ1-1; D gene uncertain. Germline values: CDR1 MNHNY, CDR2 SVGAGI (reference sequence). This CDR3 comprises 15 residues. Trimming took 4 bases from V and 5 from J, leaving 17 bases between them. The CDR3 DNA sequence: TGTGCCAGCAGTTCATTGACTCATACGGGTACTGAAGCTTTCTTT. Protein: CASSSLTHTGTEAFF.

The rearrangement uses TRBV12-2 and TRBJ1-2; the D call of TRBD1 is as the table states it, not checked on the DNA. TRBV12-2 counts as a pseudogene. This CDR3 has 16 residues. The CDR3, as DNA: TGTGCAAGTCGCGACCTCGCCTTGGACAAAAACTATGGCTACACCTTC. Protein product: CASRDLALDKNYGYTF.

The rearrangement links TRBV30 to TRBJ1-4; 7 nucleotides agree with TRBD1. Germline-derived CDR1 and CDR2 are GTSNPN and SVGIG (reference sequence). The CDR3 extends over 13 amino acids. Unmatched junction bases numbered 3, after V lost 4 bases and J lost 4 bases. CDR3 sequence reads: CAWTQGYNEKLFF. The CDR3 region has the DNA TGTGCCTGGACACAGGGGTATAATGAAAAACTGTTTTTT.

The chain uses TRBV5-1 and TRBJ2-2; tentatively, D is TRBD2 (5 bases). V lost 4 bases to trimming and J lost 8 bases, with 12 bases between them. Germline V gene lookup returns CDR1 SGHRS and CDR2 YFSETQ. The CDR3 is 13 residues long. CDR3 sequence (DNA): TGCGCCAGCAGCACCCAGGAGGCGGGGGAGCTGTTTTTT. It specifies CASSTQEAGELFF.

This clone was detected only once. The J gene is TRBJ2-1, the V gene TRBV27; D is unclear. V lost 4 bases, J lost 9 bases, and 13 bases lay in between. In germline, CDR1 is MNHEY, CDR2 SMNVEV (reference sequence). CDR3 length equals 13 residues. CDR3 DNA sequence: TGTGCCAGCAGTTCGGGTTTTCGAGGTGAGCAGTTCTTC. It translates to CASSSGFRGEQFF.

The rearrangement uses TRBV7-8 and TRBJ2-7, with 10 bases matching TRBD2. CDR3 length equals 15 residues. Germline loops: CDR1 SGHVS, CDR2 FQNEAQ. V lost 7 bases, J lost 2 bases, and 8 bases stayed unmatched. CDR3 loop: CASNPTSGATYEQYF. DNA for the CDR3: TGTGCCAGCAACCCAACTAGCGGGGCAACCTACGAGCAGTACTTC. The full variable domain, with the rest looked up from reference TRBV7-8 and TRBJ2-7, is GAGVSQSPRYKVAKRGQDVALRCDPISGHVSLFWYQQALGQGPEFLTYFQNEAQLDKSGLPSDRFFAERPEGSVSTLKIQRTQQEDSAVYLCASNPTSGATYEQYFGPGTRLTVT.

The table lists this clone with a count of one. The chain carries TRBV30 and TRBJ1-3, with a possible D match to TRBD1 (6 bases). CDR1 is GTSNPN, CDR2 SVGIG, per germline (reference sequence). The CDR3 is made up of 12 amino acids. Written as DNA, the CDR3 is TGTGCGGGGGCCGGTCGGGGAAACACCATATATTTT. This gives the protein CAGAGRGNTIYF.

The rearrangement joins TRBV9 to TRBJ2-5; no definite D call. With 1 base removed from V and 2 bases from J, the gap between germline ends came to 6 bases. This CDR3 has 13 amino acids. The germline V gene has CDR1 SGDLS and CDR2 YYNGEE. CDR3 amino acids: CASSVSQQETQYF. In DNA, the CDR3 is TGTGCCAGCAGCGTAAGTCAGCAAGAGACCCAGTACTTC.

The chain joins TRBV6-5 to TRBJ2-1, with TRBD2 matching 12 bases. Germline V gene lookup returns CDR1 MNHEY and CDR2 SVGAGI. Trimming removed 5 bases from V and 15 bases from J; junction bases left unmatched: 8. This CDR3 has 13 amino acids. Here the CDR3 DNA reads TGTGCCAGCAGTCGGACTAGCGGGGTAGGCCCGTTCTTC. This gives the protein CASSRTSGVGPFF.

This chain uses TRBV10-3 with TRBJ2-7, with D perhaps TRBD1 (5 bases). Per the germline V gene, CDR1 is ENHRY and CDR2 is SYGVKD. The CDR3 contains 15 residues. Trimming cost V 4 bases and J 0 bases, with 13 bases left between them. CDR3 DNA: TGTGCCATCAGTGCCTTGCAGGGCTTCTCCTACGAGCAGTACTTC. This sequence encodes CAISALQGFSYEQYF.

The chain joins TRBV11-2 to TRBJ1-2, with TRBD1 identical over 9 bases. CDR3 length: 16 residues. Germline trimming cut 4 bases from V and 0 bases from J; bases unmatched to any gene: 6. Per the germline V gene, CDR1 is SGHAT and CDR2 is FQNNGV. The DNA for the CDR3 is TGTGCCAGCAGCTACCGGGACAGGGAATCTAACTATGGCTACACCTTC. It specifies CASSYRDRESNYGYTF.

The chain couples TRBV9 to TRBJ2-2, with TRBD1 matching 9 bases. The trim removed 0 bases at V and 7 bases at J, leaving 10 bases unmatched. Germline lookup yields CDR1 SGDLS and CDR2 YYNGEE. The CDR3 has 17 amino acids. CDR3 region: CASSVGPRTGVSGELFF. As DNA, the CDR3 is TGTGCCAGCAGCGTAGGGCCCCGGACAGGGGTCAGCGGGGAGCTGTTTTTT.